This record looks at one T cell receptor beta chain sequence and its context. The sample is drawn from a study of blood T cell repertoires in COVID-19. The assay was immunoSEQ multiplex PCR, and TCRdb's table has in-frame clones only and misses some. The sample lists approximately 290,000 clones, 84% seen once, with 15% to 19% in the top ten. Germline V lookup: CDR1 SGHRS, CDR2 YFSETQ. This CDR3 is built from 12 residues. Deletions cut 0 bases from V and 4 bases from J, with 4 bases between. The chain carries TRBV5-1 and TRBJ2-5; no clear D. Sequencing input: peripheral blood. The receptor was isolated from a person aged 65-85 years with COVID-19, enrolled during active disease. In DNA, the CDR3 is TGCGCCAGCAGCTTGGCCCGAGAGACCCAGTACTTC. Its translation is CASSLARETQYF.